The 22 T cell receptor beta chains in this list originate from one sample, sequenced in a study of OX40 agonist ivuxolimab in advanced cancers. Sequenced by immunoSEQ multiplex PCR; TCRdb stores in-frame clones only, minus some. The sample lists about 79,000 clones; 80% to 95% were seen once. The specimen was CD4+ or CD8+ T cells sorted from blood, collected in a trial of the OX40 agonist ivuxolimab. Receptors originate from an adult with an advanced solid tumor such as melanoma, head and neck, liver or kidney cancer.

V is TRBV5-1 and J is TRBJ1-2; D remains unclear. This CDR3 is 17 amino acids long. Per the germline V gene, CDR1 is SGHRS and CDR2 is YFSETQ. Trimming removed 4 bases from V and 4 bases from J, with 23 bases in between. Here the CDR3 reads CASSLTSEAPLSYGYTF. The CDR3 coding sequence is TGCGCCAGCAGCCTGACCTCCGAGGCTCCGCTTTCCTATGGCTACACCTTC.

The gene calls are TRBV4-1 and TRBJ2-1; 8 bases map to TRBD2. V lost 0 bases and J lost 1; bases outside the gene matches: 14. Germline lookup yields CDR1 MGHRA and CDR2 YSYEKL. The CDR3 has 20 residues. The CDR3 here is CASSQDPPGGPSSSYNEQFF. The CDR3 DNA follows: TGCGCCAGCAGCCAAGACCCCCCGGGAGGGCCCTCGAGTTCCTACAATGAGCAGTTCTTC.

The rearrangement uses TRBV18 and TRBJ2-2; D perhaps matches TRBD2 (6 bases). The CDR3 extends over 17 amino acids. The V end was cut by 0 bases, the J end by 1 base, with 12 bases between. Germline lookup yields CDR1 KGHSH and CDR2 LQKENI. The CDR3, as DNA: TGTGCCAGCTCACCACCCGGGACTGGGGGGAACACCGGGGAGCTGTTTTTT. Protein product: CASSPPGTGGNTGELFF.

V and J are TRBV23-1 and TRBJ2-3; a possible D gene is TRBD2 (5 bases). TRBV23-1 is an ORF for which the function is uncertain. V lost 3 bases to trimming and J lost 0 bases, with 16 bases between them. This CDR3 has 17 amino acids. CDR3 sequence reads: CASSHHGREISTDTQYF. CDR3 sequence (DNA): TGCGCCAGCAGTCACCACGGTCGGGAAATCAGCACAGATACGCAGTATTTT.

The chain carries TRBV28 and TRBJ2-4; TRBD2 might be the D (6 bases). CDR1 is MDHEN and CDR2 is SYDVKM in the germline V gene. Trimming removed 2 bases at V and 3 bases at J, with 11 bases between. The CDR3 length is 15 residues. The CDR3 coding sequence is TGTGCCAGCAGTTTAACGAGGGGAGGCAAAAACATTCAGTACTTC. It yields the protein CASSLTRGGKNIQYF.

The gene calls are TRBV5-1 and TRBJ2-2, with TRBD2 as a possible D gene (5 bases). This CDR3 comprises 16 residues. CDR1 SGHRS and CDR2 YFSETQ come from the germline V gene. With 2 bases removed from V and 4 bases from J, the gap between germline ends came to 15 bases. Here the CDR3 reads CASSFFASRGTGELFF. The CDR3 bases are TGCGCCAGCAGCTTCTTTGCTAGCCGTGGCACCGGGGAGCTGTTTTTT.

J is TRBJ1-2 and V is TRBV29-1; D not resolved. This CDR3 is built from 14 residues. Germline V gives CDR1 SQVTM, CDR2 ANQGSEA. V shed 4 bases and J shed 1 base, with 13 bases lying between them. This CDR3 is CSVVAGDLNYGYTF. The DNA of the CDR3 is TGCAGCGTTGTAGCGGGCGACCTTAACTATGGCTACACCTTC.

Regarding this clone: Germline and junction disagree at one end, which may indicate a read error. The chain joins TRBV7-8 to TRBJ1-5, with 7 bases aligning to TRBD1. Germline CDR1 and CDR2: SGHVS and FQNEAQ. CDR3 length equals 16 residues. In DNA form, the CDR3 reads TGTGCCAGCAGCTTAGACGTGGACAGGTCTAATCGGCCCCAGCATTTT. It codes for CASSLDVDRSNRPQHF.

The chain links TRBV6-1 to TRBJ1-1, with D uncertain. The V gene's germline CDR1 is MNHNS and CDR2 SASEGT. This CDR3 contains 14 residues. Trimming shortened V by 4 bases and J by 1 base, and 10 bases separated the two germline ends. The CDR3 loop reads CASSVIGSNTEAFF. CDR3 DNA sequence: TGTGCCAGCAGTGTCATAGGGTCGAACACTGAAGCTTTCTTT.

V is TRBV5-1 and J is TRBJ2-5, with 16 bases fitting TRBD2. The germline V gene has CDR1 SGHRS and CDR2 YFSETQ. The junction had 6 bases not matched to a gene; V was cut back by 4 bases and J by 3 bases. This CDR3 is 17 amino acids long. The chain's CDR3 is CASSGTSGRAVEETQYF. CDR3 nucleotide sequence: TGCGCCAGCAGCGGGACTAGCGGGAGGGCCGTTGAAGAGACCCAGTACTTC.

The gene calls are TRBV11-3 and TRBJ2-5; 7 positions match TRBD2. CDR1 is SGHNT and CDR2 is YENEEA in the germline V gene. The CDR3 is 16 amino acids. V lost 5 bases to trimming and J lost 2 bases; unmatched junction nucleotides: 11. CDR3 in DNA: TGTGCCAGCAGCGAGGGAGGGGTTGGTCCACAAGAGACCCAGTACTTC. Translating gives CASSEGGVGPQETQYF. The whole variable domain, remainder taken from reference TRBV11-3 and TRBJ2-5, is EAGVVQSPRYKIIEKKQPVAFWCNPISGHNTLYWYLQNLGQGPELLIRYENEEAVDDSQLPKDRFSAERLKGVDSTLKIQPAELGDSAVYLCASSEGGVGPQETQYFGPGTRLLVL.

This clone is a singleton in its sample. Other DNA variants within this sample encode the same CDR3. The genes are TRBV5-5 and TRBJ1-4; D is undetermined. The V end was cut by 1 base, the J end by 5 bases, with 6 bases between. This CDR3 has 13 residues. The germline CDR1 and CDR2 sequences are SGHKS and YYEKEE (reference sequence). This CDR3 is CASSLPGNEKLFF. CDR3 nucleotide sequence: TGTGCCAGCAGCTTGCCCGGGAATGAAAAACTGTTTTTT.

Of note for this clone: Other DNA sequences in the sample encode the same CDR3. The rearrangement joins TRBV30 to TRBJ1-1; weak D call: TRBD1 (6 bases). Germline CDR1 reads GTSNPN; CDR2 reads SVGIG (reference sequence). Trimming took off 5 bases at V and 4 bases at J, with 11 bases between the two ends. The CDR3 sequence is 12 residues long. Here the CDR3 reads CAWRGGGTEAFF. The CDR3 DNA sequence: TGTGCCTGGCGGGGAGGGGGCACTGAAGCTTTCTTT.

V usage is TRBV5-4 and J usage is TRBJ2-7; TRBD2 matches 8 bases. Germline lookup yields CDR1 SGHNT and CDR2 YYREEE (reference sequence). CDR3 length: 15 residues. J lost 2 bases, V lost 4 bases, and 8 bases had no gene match. The CDR3 loop is CASSTPGLGPYEQYF. CDR3 bases: TGTGCCAGCAGCACGCCGGGACTAGGACCCTACGAGCAGTACTTC.

The rearrangement joins TRBV4-1 to TRBJ2-5; 11 nucleotides match TRBD2. Germline trimming cut 1 base from V and 4 bases from J; bases unmatched to any gene: 11. CDR3 length equals 18 residues. The germline V gene has CDR1 MGHRA and CDR2 YSYEKL. The CDR3 region has the DNA TGCGCCAGCAGCCAAGGACGGGTGTCTACTAGCGGGAGAGAGACCCAGTACTTC. Its translation: CASSQGRVSTSGRETQYF.

This chain uses TRBV28 with TRBJ1-4; D uncertain. Germline CDR1 is MDHEN and CDR2 is SYDVKM. Trimming pared 4 bases from V and 10 bases from J, leaving 10 bases between. The CDR3 covers 12 residues. The CDR3 sequence: CASSSPALKLFF. CDR3 nucleotide sequence: TGTGCCAGCAGTTCGCCTGCCCTAAAACTGTTTTTT.

The chain's CDR3 is CASSQVRQGQGNYGYTF. CDR3 nucleotide sequence: TGCGCCAGCAGCCAAGTGAGACAAGGGCAGGGGAACTATGGCTACACCTTC. The chain joins TRBV4-1 to TRBJ1-2; D possibly corresponds to TRBD1 (6 bases). The length of the CDR3 is 17 residues. Germline-derived CDR1 and CDR2 are MGHRA and YSYEKL. V was clipped by 1 base and J by 2 bases, with 17 bases between them.

The CDR3 sequence is CASSRQGPSNQPQHF. The DNA for the CDR3 is TGTGCCAGCAGTAGACAGGGACCTAGCAATCAGCCCCAGCATTTT. The chain recombines TRBV28 with TRBJ1-5; 7 bases line up with TRBD1. Germline CDR1 and CDR2: MDHEN and SYDVKM. CDR3 size: 15 residues. V lost 5 bases and J lost 0; bases outside the gene matches: 4.

The CDR3 sequence: CASLQEFLYEQYF. CDR3 coding DNA: TGTGCCAGCCTACAGGAGTTCCTATACGAGCAGTACTTC. The genes are TRBV21-1 and TRBJ2-7; TRBD1, as called in the table, went unchecked against the DNA. TRBV21-1 is described as a pseudogene. The CDR3 extends over 13 amino acids.

This clone appeared a single time. The chain joins TRBV29-1 to TRBJ2-7, with a tentative D call TRBD1 (6 bases). This CDR3 has 11 amino acids. Trimming took off 6 bases at V and 8 bases at J, with 14 bases between the two ends. Germline values: CDR1 SQVTM, CDR2 ANQGSEA. The DNA of the CDR3 is TGCAGCGTGAACACAGGGAAGCAGCAGTACTTC. Protein sequence: CSVNTGKQQYF.

V usage is TRBV7-6 and J usage is TRBJ1-2, with TRBD1 identical over 9 bases. Trimming at V came to 5 bases and at J to 6 bases, leaving 7 bases not matched to a gene. In germline, CDR1 is SGHVS, CDR2 FNYEAQ. The CDR3 contains 14 residues. CDR3 sequence reads: CASSLGTGSDGYTF. The CDR3, as DNA: TGTGCCAGCAGCCTCGGGACAGGGAGCGATGGCTACACCTTC.

V and J are TRBV5-1 and TRBJ2-7, with D possibly being TRBD1 (6 bases). The CDR3 has 12 residues. Trimming shortened V by 5 bases and J by 1 base, and 7 bases separated the two germline ends. Germline V CDR1 and CDR2: SGHRS, YFSETQ. The CDR3 sequence is CASRQGSYEQYF. Here the CDR3 DNA reads TGCGCCAGCAGACAGGGTTCCTACGAGCAGTACTTC.